This T cell receptor beta chain emerged from a study of HIV-infected patients and healthy controls (dated by TCRdb to the mid-2010s). As for the study more broadly: Although they stayed below normal ranges, CD4 counts in 14 of 16 patients rose modestly but significantly after three months of therapy. Relative to controls, total CDR3 counts per chain did not differ significantly, and patients lacked overall T-cell lymphocytopenia. The study tested whether deep TCR repertoire sequencing of HIV patients' small blood samples could capture immune perturbation and reconstitution. The CD4:CD8 ratio rose slightly, whereas CD8 counts showed no consistent shift during early therapy. Viral load became undetectable in about 75% of the 16 patients by the second bleed and in all patients after a further year of therapy.

Summary of the overall study and its limitations: Mean usage differed significantly between HIV-infected patients and controls for eight alpha and eight beta V genes. The study did not determine donor HLA types. Alpha-beta chain pairing was not determined in the samples. During therapy, HIV-associated CDR3s significantly decreased in frequency, while CMV-associated CDR3s did not change significantly, though most became more frequent. Significantly higher mean Gini indices were seen in HIV-infected repertoires than in controls, possibly reflecting oligoclonality. In size-matched repertoire data, the apparent post-therapy recovery of the Gini index in HIV-infected patients was not replicated. By Jaccard index and by the count of highly shared sequences, healthy controls shared more CDR3s between individuals than HIV+ patients did. MAIT cell alpha-chain CDR3s were found at high frequency in healthy controls but were severely depleted in HIV+ repertoires. Healthy control repertoires showed roughly threefold more distinct CDR3s and higher Shannon diversity than untreated HIV+ repertoires. Processing was restricted to sixteen HIV-infected individuals, which the authors judged to be a major constraint on the generalizability of the findings. The dynamics of distinct T-cell subpopulations could not be separated, and sequencing depth was restricted, because whole blood was used. Unequal numbers of distinct sequences between patients and controls complicated comparisons, and size-matching overweighted rare events from HIV-infected data. The observed differences in diversity were not explained by the slight differences in age and sex profiles between the study cohorts.

Concerning this clonotype itself: Its binding antigen is unknown. A much larger clone sits a single nucleotide away, making a read error possible. The missing conserved phenylalanine or tryptophan at the end of this CDR3 makes a read error likely.

SuperScript III was used to reverse transcribe 500 ng RNA with primers targeting the alpha and beta constant regions. Separate alpha and beta chain libraries were made by chain-specific third strand synthesis with multiplexing indices. The protocol used a single primer pair to amplify all rearrangements within a chain, which avoided primer bias, and attached molecular barcodes to each cDNA molecule. T4 RNA Ligase 1 joined purified cDNA to a 5' RACE adapter that carried a random hexamer and the SP2 sequencing primer site. Second strand synthesis was performed with Phusion polymerase and primed from the SP2 site, and slow temperature ramps were applied to favor optimal annealing. Each molecule's 12-nucleotide barcode consisted of two random hexamer sequences, both added before amplification and joined together. P5 and P7 adapter elements plus a second index were added in a short first PCR, which was followed by an approximately 20-cycle amplification PCR with P5s and P7 primers. The libraries went through about 27 PCR cycles in total, were quantified on a Qubit, were sized on a Bioanalyzer, and were diluted to 4 nM. Sequencing of the normalized libraries was done on an Illumina MiSeq using 2 x 250 paired-end kits. Reverse transcription reactions underwent purification over MinElute columns, with elution into 10 ul Tris-Cl. Adapter ligations ran for around 22 hours at 16 degrees C and were afterwards cleaned with AMPure XP beads at a 1:1 ratio. From the authors' description of their analysis: Demultiplexed FASTQ files were processed with a modified Decombinator by which V, J, insert and barcode information was output. Sequences that shared a barcode but differed from the dominant sequence were treated as errors and discarded, and barcodes were clustered at Levenshtein distance 3 and counted to estimate the original cDNA molecules. The R packages ineq, vegan, igraph and RCytoscape were used for downstream analyses, with IMGT nomenclature and CDR3 definitions applied. The authors computed V gene usage over distinct sequences and counted each TCR a single time to avoid skew from clonal expansion. Whenever two unique CDR3 amino acid sequences within a donor differed by a single Levenshtein edit, similarity networks linked them. The authors compiled published HIV-specific CDR3s (approximately 86 alpha, roughly 760 beta) and CMV-specific CDR3s (about 14 alpha, more than 200 beta) and searched for them in the repertoires. It was shown by random subsampling to size-matched repertoires that the decreased diversity of patients was not caused by their lower sequence numbers. TCRdb reanalyzed the raw reads on its own, using fastp at Q25 for trimming and MiXCR for clone calling, and kept in-frame beta chains. Each record represents a unique CDR3 protein, reported with the most common genes and DNA among its rows. What appears here as the V and J calls and clone size reflects TCRdb's work, not the paper's. In all, the sample holds more than 4,500 distinct CDR3 sequences, and 10% to 13% of those were seen once. About an eighth of the sample goes to the ten largest clones.

Whole blood was used without fractionating the cells, so the repertoire represented all peripheral T cells without sorting. For RNA extraction, around 2.5 ml of peripheral blood was collected into Tempus tubes. The study enrolled HIV-infected adults who had not yet received antiretroviral therapy and were about to begin treatment, and it processed the first sixteen eligible patients. Treatment interruptions were among the grounds for excluding patients from enrollment, as were febrile or AIDS-related illness, tumors, hepatitis B or C coinfection, immunomodulatory therapy and recent vaccination. The TURBO-DNase kit was used to remove leftover genomic DNA, and GLOBINclear was used to deplete globin mRNA. Just before antiretroviral therapy was started, pretreatment blood was collected from HIV-infected patients. This clonotype was obtained from an adult with HIV infection. This material consisted of blood, taken before antiretroviral therapy.

The nucleotide sequence reads TGTGCCAGCTCACCCTTGACAGGGGGCTACAATGAGCAGTTCTTA. Its protein product is CASSPLTGGYNEQFL. The sequence links TRBV18 to TRBJ2-1, and 9 junctional nucleotides match TRBD1. CDR1 and CDR2 are read off the germline V gene as KGHSH and LQKENI. From V the trimming removes 3 bases and from J it removes 3 bases, while the gene matches leave 3 bases of the junction unaccounted for. Ends included, the CDR3 has 15 residues. The sequence is cut down to CDR3 DNA, 45 bases in frame from base 1.